The text below deals with one T cell receptor beta chain. Its antigen is unknown. This specimen belongs to a study of cytomegalovirus exposure and HLA in healthy donors. Study summary: About 85 million unique TCRs from HLA-typed donors were held in an early release of data. Study outcomes and limitations: A list of around 150 TCR beta chains associated with cytomegalovirus was given. Later analysis demonstrated an association between a missense DCLRE1C variant and TCR beta V- and J-gene trimming.

With 60 Vbeta and 13 Jbeta primers, the PCR was carried out. Measured with immunoSEQ multiplex PCR; TCRdb has only the in-frame clones, and not every one. Counted here are about 43,000 clones, roughly 63% occurring once; the ten biggest clones make up about 12%. This CDR3 has 13 amino acids. The germline gives CDR1 LNHDA, CDR2 SQIVND (reference sequence). V gave up 3 bases and J gave up 10 bases; unmatched junction bases: 4. The sequenced material came from PBMCs. The TCR comes from a man between 60 and 70 years old in good health and CMV-seropositive. V usage is TRBV19 and J usage is TRBJ2-1; 9 bases agree with TRBD2. The CDR3 nucleotides read TGTGCCAGTAGTATCGGGACTAGCAACGAGCAGTTCTTC. This gives the protein CASSIGTSNEQFF.